This is a list of T cell receptor beta chains from one sample in a study of blood T cell repertoires in COVID-19. The assay was immunoSEQ multiplex PCR, and TCRdb's table has in-frame clones only and misses some. This sample has approximately 180,000 clones, with roughly 82% found just once. The specimen sequenced was PBMCs or T cells enriched from blood (not recorded which). Receptors were obtained from a man aged 50-60 years who had recovered from COVID-19. The CDR3 runs from the conserved cysteine through the conserved F or W. A D gene is named only where the DNA matches it firmly. Expanded clones get a size class; other rows say once, few or many, or leave the size out.

j_call d_call clone_size v_call cdr3_aa cdr3_nt
TRBJ1-6 TRBD1 - TRBV9 CASSAGTGEKRSPLHF TGTGCCAGCAGCGCCGGGACAGGGGAGAAAAGATCACCCCTCCACTTT
TRBJ1-2 TRBD1 - TRBV7-9 CASSIGQGQPYGYTF TGTGCCAGCAGCATTGGACAGGGGCAACCCTATGGCTACACCTTC
TRBJ1-1 TRBD1 - TRBV5-1 CASGLTGANTEAFF TGCGCCAGCGGACTGACAGGGGCGAACACTGAAGCTTTCTTT
TRBJ1-5 - once TRBV24-1 CATSDSSSSNQPQHF TGTGCCACCAGTGATAGCTCTTCTAGCAATCAGCCCCAGCATTTT
TRBJ2-1 TRBD2 - TRBV27 CASSELADSSYNEQFF TGTGCCAGCAGTGAACTAGCGGATAGCTCCTACAATGAGCAGTTCTTC
TRBJ1-5 TRBD1 - TRBV15 CATSRRTPGTGYQPQHF TGTGCCACCAGCAGAAGAACGCCCGGGACAGGCTATCAGCCCCAGCATTTT
TRBJ1-2 - - TRBV6-1 CASSEGGPGDGYTF TGTGCCAGCAGTGAAGGGGGGCCGGGCGATGGCTACACCTTC
TRBJ1-3 - - TRBV19 CASSIGSGAGNTIYF TGTGCCAGTAGTATAGGATCGGGAGCTGGAAACACCATATATTTT
TRBJ1-2 TRBD1 - TRBV30 CAGSGQGHGYGYTF TGTGCCGGCTCGGGACAGGGGCACGGCTATGGCTACACCTTC
TRBJ2-1 TRBD1 - TRBV14 CASSKMRQGAEQFF TGTGCCAGCAGCAAAATGAGACAGGGTGCTGAGCAGTTCTTC
TRBJ2-7 - - TRBV9 CASSGRTGRDEQYF TGTGCCAGCAGCGGACGGACAGGGAGGGACGAGCAGTACTTC
TRBJ2-7 TRBD1 once TRBV6-2/TRBV6-3 CASSSRQGAYEQYF TGTGCCAGCAGTTCGCGACAGGGAGCCTACGAGCAGTACTTC
TRBJ1-2 - few TRBV27 CASSLLGGNGYTF TGTGCCAGCAGTTTACTAGGGGGAAATGGCTACACCTTC
TRBJ1-1 - - TRBV11-2 CASSFNRERGTEAFF TGTGCCAGCAGCTTTAATAGGGAACGGGGTACTGAAGCTTTCTTT
TRBJ1-1 - - TRBV5-1 CASSKLSRGHTEAFF TGCGCCAGCAGCAAATTATCCAGGGGCCACACTGAAGCTTTCTTT
TRBJ1-6 - - TRBV11-1 CASSLIEGRSPLHF TGTGCCAGCAGCTTAATTGAGGGTCGTTCACCCCTCCACTTT
TRBJ2-7 TRBD1 once TRBV5-5 CASSPSTGVEQYF TGTGCCAGCAGCCCCTCTACAGGGGTTGAGCAGTACTTC
TRBJ1-2 TRBD1 - TRBV6-5 CASSSTGNYGYTF TGTGCCAGCAGCTCGACAGGGAACTATGGCTACACCTTC
TRBJ2-1 TRBD2 - TRBV18 CASSPGLAGAEQFF TGTGCCAGCTCACCGGGACTAGCGGGGGCCGAGCAGTTCTTC
TRBJ2-2 TRBD1 - TRBV5-6 CASSLGQGKHTGELFF TGTGCCAGCAGCCTAGGACAGGGGAAGCACACCGGGGAGCTGTTTTTT
TRBJ2-2 TRBD2 - TRBV9 CASSPSGANTGELFF TGTGCCAGCAGCCCTAGCGGGGCGAACACCGGGGAGCTGTTTTTT
TRBJ1-5 - - TRBV4-1 CASSREVGASNQPQHF TGCGCCAGCAGCCGAGAAGTGGGGGCGAGCAATCAGCCCCAGCATTTT
TRBJ2-7 - - TRBV4-1 CASSQQGSSYEQYF TGCGCCAGCAGCCAACAGGGGAGCTCCTACGAGCAGTACTTC
TRBJ2-7 - - TRBV9 CASSVGLAGLDEQYF TGTGCCAGCAGCGTAGGGCTAGCAGGCCTGGACGAGCAGTACTTC
TRBJ2-2 TRBD2 - TRBV2 CASTDRGVGTGELFF TGTGCCAGCACCGACCGGGGGGTTGGTACCGGGGAGCTGTTTTTT
TRBJ2-1 TRBD2 - TRBV30 CAWTGRGTSYNEQFF TGTGCCTGGACCGGGCGGGGGACCTCCTACAATGAGCAGTTCTTC
TRBJ2-5 - - TRBV5-4 CASSFGQGAGETQYF TGTGCCAGCAGCTTCGGGCAAGGGGCAGGGGAGACCCAGTACTTC
TRBJ2-7 - - TRBV5-1 CASSSSGEGVRVYEQYF TGCGCCAGCAGCTCTTCAGGGGAAGGGGTCCGTGTTTACGAGCAGTACTTC
TRBJ2-1 TRBD1 - TRBV14 CASSRTGAAEQFF TGTGCCAGCAGCCGAACAGGGGCCGCTGAGCAGTTCTTC
TRBJ1-5 - - TRBV7-2 CASSLGRNNQPQHF TGTGCCAGCAGCTTAGGCAGGAATAATCAGCCCCAGCATTTT
TRBJ1-2 - - TRBV25-1 CASTPDRPANYGYTF TGTGCCAGCACCCCCGACAGGCCAGCTAACTATGGCTACACCTTC
TRBJ1-6 - - TRBV6-5 CASTAGPYNSPLHF TGTGCCAGCACGGCAGGGCCCTATAATTCACCCCTCCACTTT
TRBJ2-3 - - TRBV10-1 CASRGTASTDTQYF TGCGCCAGCCGCGGGACAGCAAGCACAGATACGCAGTATTTT
TRBJ2-1 - - TRBV2 CASSELESSYNEQFF TGTGCCAGCAGTGAATTAGAGAGCTCCTACAATGAGCAGTTCTTC
TRBJ2-7 TRBD2 few TRBV15 CATSRDGLAGVEQYF TGTGCCACCAGCAGAGATGGGCTAGCGGGGGTCGAGCAGTACTTC
TRBJ1-5 TRBD1 - TRBV7-6 CASSPNPGQGPEQPQHF TGTGCCAGCAGCCCGAACCCGGGACAGGGCCCCGAACAGCCCCAGCATTTT
TRBJ2-3 TRBD1 once TRBV7-9 CASSFETGGTDTQYF TGTGCCAGCAGCTTTGAGACAGGGGGTACAGATACGCAGTATTTT
TRBJ2-5 TRBD1 - TRBV20-1 CSASSAGTGGQEAQYF TGCAGTGCTAGTAGCGCCGGGACAGGGGGACAAGAGGCCCAGTACTTC
TRBJ2-1 TRBD2 - TRBV18 CASSPQGGGAHNEQFF TGTGCCAGCTCACCCCAGGGCGGGGGTGCCCACAATGAGCAGTTCTTC
TRBJ2-5 - once TRBV4-1 CASSQERQETQYF TGCGCCAGCAGCCAAGAGCGGCAAGAGACCCAGTACTTC
TRBJ1-4 - - TRBV9 CASSNQGRTNEKLFF TGTGCCAGCAGCAACCAGGGGAGAACTAATGAAAAACTGTTTTTT
TRBJ2-3 - - TRBV14 CASSQRQGAFADTQYF TGTGCCAGCAGCCAACGGCAGGGCGCTTTCGCAGATACGCAGTATTTT
TRBJ1-1 - - TRBV19 CASSSQGGTEAFF TGTGCCAGTAGTTCTCAGGGCGGCACTGAAGCTTTCTTT
TRBJ2-7 TRBD1 once TRBV5-1 CASSNPSTGYYEQYF TGCGCCAGCAGCAACCCCTCGACAGGGTACTACGAGCAGTACTTC
TRBJ1-1 TRBD1 - TRBV3-1/TRBV3-2 CASSQDGVTGSEAFF TGTGCCAGCAGCCAAGATGGGGTGACAGGGTCTGAAGCTTTCTTT
TRBJ2-3 - - TRBV9 CASSVASGFPTDTQYF TGTGCCAGCAGCGTAGCTTCAGGATTCCCGACAGATACGCAGTATTTT
TRBJ2-7 - - TRBV27 CASSLAPRVQYEQYF TGTGCCAGCAGTTTGGCCCCGAGGGTTCAGTACGAGCAGTACTTC
TRBJ2-7 - once TRBV6-5 CASSSFYEQYF TGTGCCAGCAGTTCTTTCTACGAGCAGTACTTC
TRBJ2-5 - - TRBV24-1 CATSDPRGRETQYF TGTGCCACCAGTGACCCCAGGGGCAGGGAGACCCAGTACTTC
TRBJ2-5 - - TRBV7-3 CASATGISETQYF TGTGCCAGCGCAACAGGGATTTCAGAGACCCAGTACTTC
TRBJ2-1 TRBD2 - TRBV7-9 CASSDAGGLHNEQFF TGTGCCAGCAGCGACGCGGGGGGGCTCCACAATGAGCAGTTCTTC
TRBJ1-6 - - TRBV11-3 CASSLNRDSPLHF TGTGCCAGCAGCTTAAACAGGGATTCACCCCTCCACTTT
TRBJ2-1 TRBD2 - TRBV27 CASSFLGGGRNNEQFF TGTGCCAGCAGTTTTTTAGGCGGGGGACGGAACAATGAGCAGTTCTTC
TRBJ2-1 - - TRBV5-4 CASSLGRGPDGEQFF TGTGCCAGCAGCTTGGGGCGGGGGCCCGACGGTGAGCAGTTCTTC
TRBJ1-4 - - TRBV3-1/TRBV3-2 CASSRRRGSEKLFF TGTGCCAGCAGCCGGAGGAGGGGAAGTGAAAAACTGTTTTTT
TRBJ2-1 TRBD1 - TRBV7-7 CASRPPGQGWNEQFF TGTGCCAGCAGGCCCCCGGGACAGGGGTGGAATGAGCAGTTCTTC
TRBJ1-4 TRBD1 - TRBV5-5 CASSWTGNNEKLFF TGTGCCAGCAGCTGGACAGGAAATAATGAAAAACTGTTTTTT